A single sample is the source of the 23 T cell receptor beta chains below, sequenced in a study of CD8 T cells in ankylosing spondylitis (dated 2017 in TCRdb). Library preparation employed 5' RACE. Sequencing relied on an Illumina HiSeq 2500. TCRdb passed the public sequencing reads through fastp at Q25 and MiXCR, retaining productive beta sequences. Merged by CDR3 protein, the rows form single entries marked with the most common genes and DNA. Present in this sample are 150,000 to 200,000 distinct CDR3 sequences, 9.5% to 15% of which were seen just once. The ten largest clones capture 16% of the sample. Source material: blood, either unsorted or a sorted T cell fraction (not recorded which). These receptors were taken from a male donor with ankylosing spondylitis or in good health (not recorded which).

This clonotype was seen a few times. The gene calls are TRBV6-1 and TRBJ2-6, with D hard to call. Trimming removed 1 base at V and 0 bases at J, with 4 bases between. The CDR3 contains 15 residues. Germline assignment: CDR1 MNHNS and CDR2 SASEGT. CDR3: CASSEGVSGANVLTF. The CDR3 region has the DNA TGTGCCAGCAGTGAAGGGGTCTCTGGGGCCAACGTCCTGACTTTC.

This clonotype came up a few times. The V gene is TRBV5-6, the J gene TRBJ2-7, with TRBD2 matching over 8 bases. J lost 4 bases, V lost 4 bases, and 7 bases had no gene match. CDR1 is SGHDT, CDR2 YYEEEE, per germline. CDR3 size: 14 residues. The CDR3 spells CASSNRLALYEQYF. CDR3 DNA: TGTGCCAGCAGCAATCGACTAGCGTTGTACGAGCAGTACTTC.

V gene TRBV12-5 combines with J gene TRBJ2-1, with TRBD2 matching over 8 bases. This CDR3 is 18 amino acids long. Germline-derived CDR1 and CDR2 are LGHNT and FRNRAP. J lost 3 bases, V lost 7 bases, and 17 bases had no gene match. The CDR3 is CASDASSTRGVYYNEQFF. The CDR3 DNA reads TGTGCTAGTGACGCCAGTTCCACGCGGGGGGTTTACTACAATGAGCAGTTCTTC.

This clonotype was counted only a few times. In DNA, the CDR3 is TGTGCCAGCAGTCCGGGACAGGACCGACCCTTGAACACTGAAGCTTTCTTT. Protein sequence: CASSPGQDRPLNTEAFF. This sequence joins TRBV12-3 or TRBV12-4 and TRBJ1-1; 8 bases agree with TRBD1. The CDR3 runs 17 residues. Trimming at V came to 5 bases and at J to 0 bases, leaving 11 bases not matched to a gene.

This clonotype was counted a few times. The rearrangement joins TRBV12-3 or TRBV12-4 to TRBJ2-3; tentative D call: TRBD2 (5 bases). Trimming took 2 bases from V and 1 from J, leaving 7 bases between them. This CDR3 region has 14 residues. The CDR3 is CASSLSRGTDTQYF. The CDR3 DNA reads as TGTGCCAGCAGTTTATCGCGGGGCACAGATACGCAGTATTTT.

This clonotype was picked up a small number of times. The rearrangement uses TRBV20-1 and TRBJ2-3; D is unresolved. The CDR3 runs 12 residues. Germline V gene sequence: CDR1 DFQATT, CDR2 SNEGSKA (reference sequence). Trimming shortened V by 6 bases and J by 4 bases, and 11 bases separated the two germline ends. DNA of the CDR3: TGCAGTGCCCCCGCCACGGCAGATACGCAGTATTTT. Protein product: CSAPATADTQYF.

The rearrangement joins TRBV30 to TRBJ2-7; no definite D call. The germline V and J ends were trimmed by 1 base and 0 bases, with 10 bases remaining between them. CDR1 and CDR2 from the germline V gene are GTSNPN and SVGIG (reference sequence). This CDR3 spans 14 amino acids. CDR3 coding DNA: TGTGCCTGGAGTGGCGGAGAGAGCTCCTACGAGCAGTACTTC. Translating gives CAWSGGESSYEQYF.

V is TRBV27 and J is TRBJ2-7; possibly TRBD1 for D (5 bases). V was clipped by 1 base and J by 3 bases, with 13 bases between them. This CDR3 region has 15 residues. Looked up from germline, CDR1 is MNHEY and CDR2 is SMNVEV (reference sequence). This chain's CDR3 is CASSLYPTDFYEQYF. Here the CDR3 DNA reads TGTGCCAGCAGTTTATACCCGACAGACTTCTACGAGCAGTACTTC.

In this sample, this clonotype turned up many times. V gene TRBV5-6 combines with J gene TRBJ2-3; no definite D call. Germline V gives CDR1 SGHDT, CDR2 YYEEEE. Between the trimmed V and J ends, which lost 3 bases and 6 bases, there was a span of 11 bases. The CDR3 covers 13 residues. The CDR3 loop is CASSSTWADTQYF. CDR3 DNA: TGTGCCAGCAGCTCCACGTGGGCGGATACGCAGTATTTT.

This rearrangement joins TRBV4-2 to TRBJ2-1; D gene uncertain. Trimming took 4 bases from V and 4 from J, leaving 20 bases between them. The CDR3 has 17 amino acids. Per germline, CDR1 LGHNA and CDR2 YNFKEQ. The CDR3 loop is CASSPETLGSGYNEQFF. The CDR3 bases are TGTGCCAGCAGCCCAGAGACTCTGGGCTCAGGATACAATGAGCAGTTCTTC.

V is TRBV15 and J is TRBJ2-6; D gene ambiguous. The V gene lost 5 bases and the J gene lost 0 bases, with 14 bases spanning the gap. The CDR3 consists of 17 residues. Germline V lookup: CDR1 LNHNV, CDR2 YYDKDF (reference sequence). The CDR3 DNA follows: TGTGCCACCAGCCCACCCCCCATAGTCTCTGGGGCCAACGTCCTGACTTTC. Amino acids: CATSPPPIVSGANVLTF.

In this sample, this clonotype turned up a few times. The chain recombines TRBV5-1 with TRBJ1-2, with 8 bases that match TRBD1. Looked up from germline, CDR1 is SGHRS and CDR2 is YFSETQ. The CDR3 consists of 15 residues. The V and J ends lost 0 bases and 2 bases, in that order; junction bases with no gene match: 3. This CDR3 reads CASSLAQGANYGYTF. The DNA for the CDR3 is TGCGCCAGCAGCTTGGCTCAGGGGGCGAACTATGGCTACACCTTC.

This chain connects TRBV2 to TRBJ2-1; D assignment may be TRBD1 or TRBD2 (5 bases each). The CDR3 runs to 16 residues. CDR1 and CDR2 from the germline V gene are SNHLY and FYNNEI. Trimming removed 4 bases at V and 2 bases at J, with 15 bases between. The CDR3 sequence is CASSVPGAVAYNEQFF. Here the CDR3 DNA reads TGTGCCAGCAGTGTGCCCGGGGCCGTTGCCTACAATGAGCAGTTCTTC.

This clonotype showed up just a few times. The gene calls are TRBV27 and TRBJ2-7, with D possibly being TRBD1 (5 bases). Germline-derived CDR1 and CDR2 are MNHEY and SMNVEV (reference sequence). This CDR3 region has 14 residues. V was cut by 2 bases and J by 3 bases, with 11 bases left in between. The CDR3 nucleotides read TGTGCCAGCAGTTTAAGGGGTCCCAACTACGAGCAGTACTTC. This sequence encodes CASSLRGPNYEQYF.

This clonotype was counted a few times. The chain links TRBV6-4 to TRBJ1-4; 7 bases map to TRBD1. Looked up from germline, CDR1 is MRHNA and CDR2 is SNTAGT. CDR3 length: 14 residues. V was pared by 2 bases and J by 7 bases, with 4 bases of the junction left unmatched. CDR3 sequence: CASSDGTEPEKLFF. The CDR3 bases are TGTGCCAGCAGTGACGGGACAGAACCTGAAAAACTGTTTTTT.

This clonotype was found many times. The rearrangement links TRBV12-3 or TRBV12-4 to TRBJ1-2; 8 positions match TRBD1. The CDR3 is 15 amino acids. Germline trimming cut 3 bases from V and 4 bases from J; bases unmatched to any gene: 7. Here the CDR3 DNA reads TGTGCCAGCAGTTTCGGGACAGGAGGGACCTATGGCTACACCTTC. As protein: CASSFGTGGTYGYTF.

J is TRBJ1-1 and V is TRBV9; D gene ambiguous. V was pared by 4 bases and J by 3 bases, with 10 bases between. This CDR3 has 13 amino acids. CDR1 and CDR2 (germline): SGDLS, YYNGEE. The CDR3 here is CASSPGLYTEAFF. CDR3 nucleotide sequence: TGTGCCAGCAGCCCCGGACTGTACACTGAAGCTTTCTTT. Combining the CDR3 with reference TRBV9 and TRBJ1-1 gives the whole variable domain DSGVTQTPKHLITATGQRVTLRCSPRSGDLSVYWYQQSLDQGLQFLIQYYNGEERAKGNILERFSAQQFPDLHSELNLSSLELGDSALYFCASSPGLYTEAFFGQGTRLTVV.

The DNA of the CDR3 is TGTGCCAGCAGCCAAGAATGGGGATCCTACGAGCAGTACTTC. Translating gives CASSQEWGSYEQYF. This chain connects TRBV14 to TRBJ2-7; D is uncertain. V gave up 0 bases and J gave up 1 base, with 7 bases separating them. Germline V gene sequence: CDR1 SGHDN, CDR2 FVKESK. The CDR3 extends over 14 amino acids.

This clonotype was counted a few times. The rearrangement links TRBV20-1 to TRBJ2-7; 8 bases match TRBD1. Germline V gene data show CDR1 as DFQATT and CDR2 as SNEGSKA (reference sequence). CDR3 size: 14 residues. The junction had 9 bases not matched to a gene; V was cut back by 5 bases and J by 3 bases. CDR3 coding DNA: TGCAGTGCTGAGGACAGGGAACTCTTCTACGAGCAGTACTTC. It specifies CSAEDRELFYEQYF.

The chain links TRBV7-7 to TRBJ2-3; D could derive from TRBD1 or TRBD2 (5 bases each). The germline V gene encodes CDR1 SSHAT and CDR2 FNYEAQ (reference sequence). The V end was cut by 5 bases, the J end by 2 bases, with 17 bases between. The CDR3 spans 16 residues. CDR3 DNA: TGTGCCAGCAGCCCCGAGGGACGTTATGCCACAGATACGCAGTATTTT. Its protein product is CASSPEGRYATDTQYF.

This rearrangement joins TRBV29-1 to TRBJ1-1; no firm D call. The length of the CDR3 is 13 residues. Germline CDR1 is SQVTM and CDR2 is ANQGSEA. With 6 bases removed from V and 1 base from J, the gap between germline ends came to 12 bases. CDR3 protein: CSVEQWKNTEAFF. The DNA for the CDR3 is TGCAGCGTCGAACAGTGGAAGAACACTGAAGCTTTCTTT.

The chain has TRBV7-2 and TRBJ2-1; D gene unclear. The ends were cut back, 2 bases at V and 10 bases at J, with 6 bases in the middle. The CDR3 covers 11 residues. Germline-derived CDR1 and CDR2 are SGHTA and FQGNSA. The CDR3: CASSLRYEQFF. CDR3 nucleotides: TGTGCCAGCAGCTTAAGATACGAGCAGTTCTTC.

This clonotype was detected a few times. The chain uses TRBV12-3 or TRBV12-4 and TRBJ2-5; D remains unclear. The CDR3 length is 16 residues. V lost 5 bases, J lost 1 base, and 17 bases lay in between. The CDR3 loop is CASSPISSSVQETQYF. For the CDR3, the DNA is TGTGCCAGCAGTCCCATTAGTAGCTCCGTCCAAGAGACCCAGTACTTC.